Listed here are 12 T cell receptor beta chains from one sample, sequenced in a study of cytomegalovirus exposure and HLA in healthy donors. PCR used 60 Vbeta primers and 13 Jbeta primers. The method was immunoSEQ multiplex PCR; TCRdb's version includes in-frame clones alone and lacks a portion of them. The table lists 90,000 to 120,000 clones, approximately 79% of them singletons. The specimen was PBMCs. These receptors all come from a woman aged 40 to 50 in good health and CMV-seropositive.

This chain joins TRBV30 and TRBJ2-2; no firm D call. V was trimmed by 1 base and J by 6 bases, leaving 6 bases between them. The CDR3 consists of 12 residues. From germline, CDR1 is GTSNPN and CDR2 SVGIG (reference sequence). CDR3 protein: CAWSETAGELFF. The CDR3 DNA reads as TGTGCCTGGAGTGAGACTGCCGGGGAGCTGTTTTTT. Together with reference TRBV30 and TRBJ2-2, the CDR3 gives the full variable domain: SQTIHQWPATLVQPVGSPLSLECTVEGTSNPNLYWYRQAAGRGLQLLFYSVGIGQISSEVPQNLSASRPQDRQFILSSKKLLLSDSGFYLCAWSETAGELFFGEGSRLTVL.

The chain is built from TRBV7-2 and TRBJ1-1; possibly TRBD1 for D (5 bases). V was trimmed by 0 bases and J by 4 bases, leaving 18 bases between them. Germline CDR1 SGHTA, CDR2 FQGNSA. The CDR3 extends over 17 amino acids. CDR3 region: CASSLAGAAGGGTEAFF. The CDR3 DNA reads TGTGCCAGCAGCTTAGCTGGTGCCGCTGGGGGAGGCACTGAAGCTTTCTTT.

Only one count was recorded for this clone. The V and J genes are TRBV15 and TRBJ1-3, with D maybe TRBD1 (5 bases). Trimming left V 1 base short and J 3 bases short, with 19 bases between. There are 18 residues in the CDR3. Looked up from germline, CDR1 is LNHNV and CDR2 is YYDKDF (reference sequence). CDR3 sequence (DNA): TGTGCCACCAGCAGAGGGTGGGGCAGCCGATCCTTTGGAAACACCATATATTTT. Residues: CATSRGWGSRSFGNTIYF.

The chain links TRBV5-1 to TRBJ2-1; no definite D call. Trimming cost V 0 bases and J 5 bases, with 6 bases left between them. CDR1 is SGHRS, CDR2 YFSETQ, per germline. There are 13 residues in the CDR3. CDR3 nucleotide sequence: TGCGCCAGCAGCTTGGGGGCCGACAATGAGCAGTTCTTC. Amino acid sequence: CASSLGADNEQFF.

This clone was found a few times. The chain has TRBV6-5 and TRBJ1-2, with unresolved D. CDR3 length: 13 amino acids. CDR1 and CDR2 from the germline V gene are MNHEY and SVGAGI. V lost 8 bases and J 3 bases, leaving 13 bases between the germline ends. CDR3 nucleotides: TGTGCCAGCTTGGACTCGCTCTACTATGGCTACACCTTC. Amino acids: CASLDSLYYGYTF.

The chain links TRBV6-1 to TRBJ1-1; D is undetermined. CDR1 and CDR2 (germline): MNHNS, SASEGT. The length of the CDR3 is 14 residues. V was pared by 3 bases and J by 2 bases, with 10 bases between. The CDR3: CASSDTGFNTEAFF. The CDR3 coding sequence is TGTGCCAGCAGTGATACGGGTTTCAACACTGAAGCTTTCTTT.

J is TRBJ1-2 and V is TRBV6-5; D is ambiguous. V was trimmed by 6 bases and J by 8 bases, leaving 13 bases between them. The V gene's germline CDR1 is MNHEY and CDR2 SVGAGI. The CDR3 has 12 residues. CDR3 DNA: TGTGCCAGCAGCCCCCCCGCGGGGGGCTACACCTTC. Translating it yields CASSPPAGGYTF.

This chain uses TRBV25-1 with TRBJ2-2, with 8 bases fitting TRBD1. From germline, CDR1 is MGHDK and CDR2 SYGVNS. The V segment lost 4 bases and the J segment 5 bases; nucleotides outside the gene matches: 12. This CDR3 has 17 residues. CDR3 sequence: CASSATSDREGTGELFF. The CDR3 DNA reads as TGTGCCAGCAGTGCGACCTCGGACAGGGAAGGGACCGGGGAGCTGTTTTTT. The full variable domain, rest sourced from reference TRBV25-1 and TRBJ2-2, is EADIYQTPRYLVIGTGKKITLECSQTMGHDKMYWYQQDPGMELHLIHYSYGVNSTEKGDLSSESTVSRIRTEHFPLTLESARPSHTSQYLCASSATSDREGTGELFFGEGSRLTVL.

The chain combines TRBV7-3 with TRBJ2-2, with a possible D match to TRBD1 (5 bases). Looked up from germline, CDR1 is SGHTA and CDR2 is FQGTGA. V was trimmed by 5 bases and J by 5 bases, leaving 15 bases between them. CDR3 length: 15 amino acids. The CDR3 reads CASSQQGGGTGELFF. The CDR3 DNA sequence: TGTGCCAGCAGCCAGCAGGGTGGTGGGACCGGGGAGCTGTTTTTT. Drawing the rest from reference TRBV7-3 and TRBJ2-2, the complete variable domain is GAGVSQTPSNKVTEKGKYVELRCDPISGHTALYWYRQSLGQGPEFLIYFQGTGAADDSGLPNDRFFAVRPEGSVSTLKIQRTERGDSAVYLCASSQQGGGTGELFFGEGSRLTVL.

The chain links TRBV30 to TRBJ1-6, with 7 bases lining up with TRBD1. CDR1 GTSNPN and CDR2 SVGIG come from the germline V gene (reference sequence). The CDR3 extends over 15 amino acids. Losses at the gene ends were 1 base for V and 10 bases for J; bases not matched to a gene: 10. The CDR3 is CAWSEGPGGWSPLHF. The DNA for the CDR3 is TGTGCCTGGAGTGAGGGCCCAGGGGGTTGGTCACCCCTCCACTTT.

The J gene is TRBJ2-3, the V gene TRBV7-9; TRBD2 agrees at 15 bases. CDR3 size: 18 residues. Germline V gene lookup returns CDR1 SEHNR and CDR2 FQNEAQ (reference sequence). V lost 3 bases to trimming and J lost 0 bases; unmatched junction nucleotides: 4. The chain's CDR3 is CASSLGLAGGSSTDTQYF. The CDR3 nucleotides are TGTGCCAGCAGCTTGGGACTAGCGGGGGGTTCTAGCACAGATACGCAGTATTTT.

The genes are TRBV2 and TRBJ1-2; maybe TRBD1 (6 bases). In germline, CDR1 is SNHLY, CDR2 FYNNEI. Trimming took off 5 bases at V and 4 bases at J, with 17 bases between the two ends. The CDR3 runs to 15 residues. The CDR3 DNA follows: TGTGCCAGCAGTACACAGACCAGGGGCGGCTATGGCTACACCTTC. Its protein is CASSTQTRGGYGYTF.